These 32 T cell receptor beta chains came from one sample sequenced in a study of TIL therapy for anti-PD-1-resistant metastatic lung cancer. The immunoSEQ assay was v3. Assay used: immunoSEQ multiplex PCR; TCRdb lists only in-frame clones, some missing. The table lists about 59,000 clones, over 70% of them singletons. Time point meaning: pre-treatment sample, taken before nivolumab and TIL therapy. The material was blood, obtained at baseline. The receptors derive from a person aged 25 to 80 with non-small cell lung cancer.

A single count supports this clone. V gene TRBV16 combines with J gene TRBJ2-3, with D possibly TRBD1 on 6 matching bases. V was pared by 0 bases and J by 0 bases, with 13 bases between. The V gene's germline CDR1 is KGHSY and CDR2 FQNENV. CDR3 length equals 17 residues. The DNA for the CDR3 is TGTGCCAGCAGCCAATCGGACAGATCCCTTAGCACAGATACGCAGTATTTT. This sequence encodes CASSQSDRSLSTDTQYF.

Details on this clone: Different DNA sequences within this sample yield the same CDR3. DNA of the CDR3: TGTGCCAGCACCCCGGACAGTTCCACTGAAGCTTTCTTT. Translation: CASTPDSSTEAFF. This chain uses TRBV9 with TRBJ1-1; weak D call: TRBD1 (6 bases). CDR3 length: 13 amino acids. From germline, CDR1 is SGDLS and CDR2 YYNGEE. With 6 bases removed from V and 4 bases from J, the gap between germline ends came to 13 bases.

The chain employs TRBV19 and TRBJ1-3; 8 bases fit TRBD1. Unmatched junction bases numbered 0, after V lost 2 bases and J lost 0 bases. From germline, CDR1 is LNHDA and CDR2 SQIVND (reference sequence). The CDR3 extends over 15 amino acids. The CDR3 nucleotides read TGTGCCAGTAGTATAACAGGGGGCTCTGGAAACACCATATATTTT. Protein sequence: CASSITGGSGNTIYF. The whole variable domain, remainder taken from reference TRBV19 and TRBJ1-3, is DGGITQSPKYLFRKEGQNVTLSCEQNLNHDAMYWYRQDPGQGLRLIYYSQIVNDFQKGDIAEGYSVSREKKESFPLTVTSAQKNPTAFYLCASSITGGSGNTIYFGEGSWLTVV.

This clone was counted once. The chain employs TRBV5-5 and TRBJ1-2; TRBD1 might be the D (5 bases). Germline CDR1 reads SGHKS; CDR2 reads YYEKEE (reference sequence). This CDR3 has 15 residues. Trimming stripped 1 base from V and 7 bases from J, with 17 bases between. CDR3 protein: CASSLPGLGPGGYTF. CDR3 sequence (DNA): TGTGCCAGCAGCTTGCCGGGTCTGGGGCCCGGTGGCTACACCTTC.

This sequence joins TRBV7-2 and TRBJ1-1; D not certain. The CDR3 covers 14 residues. V lost 3 bases, J lost 3 bases, and 11 bases lay in between. In germline, CDR1 is SGHTA, CDR2 FQGNSA. The CDR3 loop reads CASSFSGVDTEAFF. The CDR3 DNA is TGTGCCAGCAGCTTTTCCGGGGTCGACACTGAAGCTTTCTTT.

The chain's CDR3 is CASSVDSDTQYF. The DNA for the CDR3 is TGTGCCAGCAGCGTCGATTCAGATACGCAGTATTTT. The chain uses TRBV9 and TRBJ2-3; D is undetermined. V was pared by 2 bases and J by 4 bases, with 5 bases between. The CDR3 has 12 residues. Germline CDR1 SGDLS, CDR2 YYNGEE.

This chain connects TRBV6-1 to TRBJ2-7; 7 bases fit TRBD1. The CDR3 runs to 14 residues. The germline CDR1 and CDR2 sequences are MNHNS and SASEGT. Trimming cost V 8 bases and J 2 bases; bases outside gene matches: 9. The CDR3 protein is CASGYDRAPYEQYF. Here the CDR3 DNA reads TGTGCCAGCGGGTATGACAGGGCACCCTACGAGCAGTACTTC.

Only one count was recorded for this clone. V gene TRBV7-2 combines with J gene TRBJ2-3; 9 nucleotides agree with TRBD2. CDR1 is SGHTA and CDR2 is FQGNSA in the germline V gene. J lost 6 bases, V lost 2 bases, and 12 bases had no gene match. The CDR3 consists of 17 residues. The CDR3: CASSLSAPAGGADTQYF. The CDR3 region has the DNA TGTGCCAGCAGCTTATCCGCTCCAGCGGGAGGAGCCGATACGCAGTATTTT.

The chain has TRBV21-1 and TRBJ2-4; TRBD1 is the table's D call, not checked against the DNA. TRBV21-1 is an annotated pseudogene. The CDR3 runs to 18 residues. The CDR3 region is CASSKARGRGLAKNIQYF. DNA for the CDR3: TGTGCCAGCAGCAAAGCGAGGGGGCGCGGGTTAGCCAAAAACATTCAGTACTTC.

The gene calls are TRBV30 and TRBJ1-2, with TRBD1 matching 7 bases. V gave up 2 bases and J gave up 8 bases; unmatched junction bases: 17. The CDR3 totals 16 residues. Looked up from germline, CDR1 is GTSNPN and CDR2 is SVGIG (reference sequence). CDR3 loop: CAWSPRGREAWRGYTF. The CDR3 DNA reads TGTGCCTGGAGTCCAAGGGGGCGCGAAGCGTGGAGAGGCTACACCTTC.

The chain employs TRBV28 and TRBJ2-3; no definite D call. Germline CDR1 reads MDHEN; CDR2 reads SYDVKM. V lost 2 bases and J 0 bases, leaving 3 bases between the germline ends. CDR3 length: 13 amino acids. CDR3 protein: CASSLPSTDTQYF. CDR3 coding DNA: TGTGCCAGCAGTTTACCTAGCACAGATACGCAGTATTTT.

This chain joins TRBV4-3 and TRBJ2-1; D unclear. The V end was cut by 1 base, the J end by 8 bases, with 24 bases between. The CDR3 covers 18 residues. Germline CDR1 is LGHNA and CDR2 is YSLEER. CDR3 region: CASSQAPPNHFRGHEQFF. In DNA form, the CDR3 reads TGCGCCAGCAGCCAAGCTCCCCCCAATCACTTTCGCGGTCATGAGCAGTTCTTC.

This chain joins TRBV28 and TRBJ2-7, with D perhaps matching TRBD1 (5 bases). The ends were cut back, 6 bases at V and 5 bases at J, with 17 bases in the middle. The germline CDR1 and CDR2 sequences are MDHEN and SYDVKM. The CDR3 spans 14 residues. CDR3 region: CASSLGQGTNEQYF. CDR3 nucleotide sequence: TGTGCCAGCAGCCTGGGGCAGGGAACAAACGAGCAGTACTTC.

This clone was picked up one time. The chain couples TRBV7-9 to TRBJ2-1; 7 nucleotides line up with TRBD1. Germline V gives CDR1 SEHNR, CDR2 FQNEAQ (reference sequence). This CDR3 contains 12 residues. V lost 6 bases and J lost 9; bases outside the gene matches: 5. CDR3 amino acids: CASRDRAREQFF. The CDR3 region has the DNA TGTGCCAGCAGAGACAGGGCGCGTGAGCAGTTCTTC.

This clone was counted between two and nine times. CDR3 protein: CASSQDFYSRGVAGGSNQPQHF. As DNA, the CDR3 is TGTGCCAGCAGCCAAGATTTCTACTCTCGGGGAGTCGCCGGGGGAAGCAATCAGCCCCAGCATTTT. V usage is TRBV4-2 and J usage is TRBJ1-5; a weak D match, TRBD1 (5 bases). Germline assignment: CDR1 LGHNA and CDR2 YNFKEQ. V was cut by 0 bases and J by 1 base, with 28 bases left in between. The CDR3 spans 22 residues.

The rearrangement uses TRBV5-1 and TRBJ1-1, with D possibly TRBD1 on 6 matching bases. Deletions cut 4 bases from V and 1 base from J, with 11 bases between. The CDR3 runs 14 residues. Germline V CDR1 and CDR2: SGHRS, YFSETQ. CDR3 in amino acids: CASSGTGWNTEAFF. DNA of the CDR3: TGCGCCAGCAGCGGTACAGGGTGGAACACTGAAGCTTTCTTT.

This clone is a singleton in its sample. This rearrangement joins TRBV5-1 to TRBJ1-1; possible D gene TRBD1, 5 bases. Trimming removed 0 bases at V and 4 bases at J, with 13 bases between. Per germline, CDR1 SGHRS and CDR2 YFSETQ. There are 15 residues in the CDR3. In DNA, the CDR3 is TGCGCCAGCAGCTTGGGGGTAGGGGTGAGCACTGAAGCTTTCTTT. Its protein is CASSLGVGVSTEAFF.

The rearrangement links TRBV19 to TRBJ2-5; 8 bases match TRBD2. The germline V gene has CDR1 LNHDA and CDR2 SQIVND (reference sequence). The V gene end was trimmed by 5 bases and the J gene end by 5 bases; junction bases not matched to a gene: 10. This CDR3 contains 15 residues. In DNA form, the CDR3 reads TGTGCCAGTAGTTCCCAACTGGGACTAGGGGAGACCCAGTACTTC. It encodes CASSSQLGLGETQYF.

The chain joins TRBV4-2 to TRBJ2-1, with 12 positions matching TRBD2. The CDR3 has 16 amino acids. Germline CDR1 reads LGHNA; CDR2 reads YNFKEQ. The V and J ends lost 3 bases and 8 bases, in that order; junction bases with no gene match: 8. The CDR3 loop is CASSHPLAGGPDEQFF. The CDR3 coding sequence is TGTGCCAGCAGCCACCCCCTAGCGGGAGGGCCGGATGAGCAGTTCTTC.

The CDR3 DNA reads as TGTGCCACCAGCCCCGGACTAGGCGGCGAGCAGTACTTC. It codes for CATSPGLGGEQYF. The rearrangement links TRBV15 to TRBJ2-7, with 7 positions matching TRBD2. The germline CDR1 and CDR2 sequences are LNHNV and YYDKDF (reference sequence). This CDR3 is 13 amino acids long. V gave up 5 bases and J gave up 6 bases; unmatched junction bases: 7.

The chain has TRBV27 and TRBJ2-5, with 9 bases that match TRBD2. From germline, CDR1 is MNHEY and CDR2 SMNVEV (reference sequence). Germline trimming cut 3 bases from V and 6 bases from J; bases unmatched to any gene: 5. The CDR3 has 14 residues. The CDR3 loop reads CASSLREGLKTQYF. CDR3 bases: TGTGCCAGCAGTTTGCGGGAGGGCCTGAAGACCCAGTACTTC.

J is TRBJ2-7 and V is TRBV29-1, with 11 bases fitting TRBD2. The CDR3 totals 16 residues. Per the germline V gene, CDR1 is SQVTM and CDR2 is ANQGSEA. V lost 5 bases, J lost 3 bases, and 12 bases stayed unmatched. The DNA for the CDR3 is TGCAGCGTTTCCCGACAGACTAGCGGGGTATACTACGAGCAGTACTTC. It translates to CSVSRQTSGVYYEQYF.

The table lists this clone with a few counts. The chain employs TRBV19 and TRBJ2-1; a weak D match, TRBD1 (5 bases). This CDR3 comprises 13 residues. Trimming removed 3 bases from V and 3 bases from J, with 6 bases in between. CDR1 is LNHDA, CDR2 SQIVND, per germline (reference sequence). Written as DNA, the CDR3 is TGTGCCAGTAGTATTACAGGCTACAATGAGCAGTTCTTC. Translated: CASSITGYNEQFF.

This clone was detected a few times. The chain joins TRBV27 to TRBJ1-6, with a possible D match to TRBD1 (5 bases). Germline V lookup: CDR1 MNHEY, CDR2 SMNVEV (reference sequence). V was trimmed by 3 bases and J by 6 bases, leaving 15 bases between them. This CDR3 has 16 amino acids. The CDR3 spells CASSFSGPGRNSPLHF. The CDR3 DNA is TGTGCCAGCAGTTTCTCGGGACCTGGGCGTAATTCACCCCTCCACTTT.

The V call is TRBV9, the J call TRBJ2-5; maybe TRBD2 (6 bases). V was clipped by 2 bases and J by 3 bases, with 14 bases between them. The germline V gene encodes CDR1 SGDLS and CDR2 YYNGEE. This CDR3 is built from 15 residues. The CDR3 sequence is CASSVQGLPKETQYF. The CDR3 coding sequence is TGTGCCAGCAGCGTTCAGGGACTTCCAAAAGAGACCCAGTACTTC.

V usage is TRBV5-4 and J usage is TRBJ1-2, with TRBD1 matching over 12 bases. With 7 bases clipped from V and 4 bases from J, the junction kept 20 bases outside the gene matches. Per the germline V gene, CDR1 is SGHNT and CDR2 is YYREEE (reference sequence). CDR3 length: 19 residues. Here the CDR3 DNA reads TGTGCCAGCGGGGGAGCTTCGATCGGGACAGGGGGCTACGGCTATGGCTACACCTTC. This sequence encodes CASGGASIGTGGYGYGYTF.

This chain uses TRBV28 with TRBJ1-5; possible D gene TRBD1, 6 bases. The CDR3 sequence is 15 residues long. V lost 2 bases to trimming and J lost 3 bases, with 11 bases between them. Germline CDR1 reads MDHEN; CDR2 reads SYDVKM. Here the CDR3 DNA reads TGTGCCAGCAGTTTACTGGACAGCCTCAATCAGCCCCAGCATTTT. Translation gives CASSLLDSLNQPQHF.

The J gene is TRBJ2-7, the V gene TRBV28; D gene uncertain. V lost 3 bases, J lost 3 bases, and 12 bases lay in between. The CDR3 length is 14 residues. Looked up from germline, CDR1 is MDHEN and CDR2 is SYDVKM. CDR3 loop: CASSFSRQNYEQYF. CDR3 bases: TGTGCCAGCAGTTTTTCGCGGCAGAACTACGAGCAGTACTTC. Together with reference TRBV28 and TRBJ2-7, the CDR3 gives the full variable domain: DVKVTQSSRYLVKRTGEKVFLECVQDMDHENMFWYRQDPGLGLRLIYFSYDVKMKEKGDIPEGYSVSREKKERFSLILESASTNQTSMYLCASSFSRQNYEQYFGPGTRLTVT.

In this sample, this clone turned up a few times. The V and J genes are TRBV28 and TRBJ1-4; no definite D call. V was clipped by 6 bases and J by 8 bases, with 10 bases between them. CDR3 size: 12 residues. In germline, CDR1 is MDHEN, CDR2 SYDVKM. The CDR3 region has the DNA TGTGCCAGCAGCGACCCTACGGAAAAACTGTTTTTT. Protein product: CASSDPTEKLFF.

This rearrangement joins TRBV9 to TRBJ1-1, with D possibly matching TRBD1 (5 bases). Germline-derived CDR1 and CDR2 are SGDLS and YYNGEE. The ends were cut back, 4 bases at V and 7 bases at J, with 14 bases in the middle. This CDR3 has 13 amino acids. Here the CDR3 reads CASSRWGPDEAFF. In DNA, the CDR3 is TGTGCCAGCAGCCGATGGGGCCCAGATGAAGCTTTCTTT.

This clone was recorded a few times. The V call is TRBV28, the J call TRBJ2-7; D tentatively fits TRBD1 or TRBD2 (5 bases each). The length of the CDR3 is 15 residues. The germline V and J ends were trimmed by 6 bases and 2 bases, with 17 bases remaining between them. CDR1 and CDR2 from the germline V gene are MDHEN and SYDVKM. CDR3 amino acids: CASSSGTSRTYEQYF. CDR3 DNA sequence: TGTGCCAGCAGCTCAGGGACCTCAAGAACCTACGAGCAGTACTTC.

The gene calls are TRBV7-9 and TRBJ1-2; a possible D gene is TRBD1 (5 bases). Per germline, CDR1 SEHNR and CDR2 FQNEAQ (reference sequence). V was clipped by 5 bases and J by 8 bases, with 15 bases between them. This CDR3 spans 13 amino acids. The CDR3 loop is CASSQGQDRGYTF. CDR3 bases: TGTGCCAGCAGCCAGGGCCAGGATCGCGGCTACACCTTC.